This is a list of T cell receptor beta chains from one sample in a study of T-cell memory formation after mild COVID-19. From the 5' RACE reads, TCRdb called clonotypes with MiXCR, one entry per CDR3 protein. The data contain around 310,000 distinct CDR3 sequences, approximately 15% of them singletons. What was sequenced was PBMCs or a T cell subset sorted from them (not recorded which). These TCRs come from a young man who had mild COVID-19 (a few samples of this study predate the infection). Cell type and time point are not known. Each CDR3 is given with its conserved first and last residue. Each record gives: D gene, J gene, clone size, V gene, CDR3 protein, CDR3 DNA. The D gene is left open where the match is weak. Not all rows give a size; the values are once, few, many and, for expanded clones, a class.

-,TRBJ2-5,many,TRBV5-1,CASRPGRIVATQYF,TGCGCCAGCAGGCCGGGACGGATTGTGGCGACCCAGTACTTC
TRBD2,TRBJ2-1,few,TRBV6-2/TRBV6-3,CASSFVTSGGNNEQFF,TGTGCCAGCAGCTTTGTTACTAGCGGGGGTAACAATGAGCAGTTCTTC
-,TRBJ2-3,few,TRBV7-6,CASTPLGTRSRTQYF,TGTGCCAGCACCCCCCTGGGGACGAGATCCAGGACGCAGTATTTT
-,TRBJ2-1,-,TRBV7-9,CASSPGRGPYNEQFF,TGTGCCAGCAGCCCCGGGCGGGGGCCTTACAATGAGCAGTTCTTC
TRBD1,TRBJ1-1,-,TRBV12-3/TRBV12-4,CACSFRPQGDTEAFF,TGTGCCTGCAGTTTCCGGCCCCAGGGGGACACTGAAGCTTTCTTT
-,TRBJ1-1,once,TRBV27,CASSLSIYTEAFF,TGTGCCAGCAGTTTATCTATTTACACTGAAGCTTTCTTT
TRBD2,TRBJ2-3,once,TRBV5-1,CASRSGSSGGSDTQYF,TGCGCCAGCAGATCGGGGTCTAGCGGGGGGTCGGATACGCAGTATTTT
TRBD1,TRBJ2-2,few,TRBV5-1,CASSPWTGTGELFF,TGCGCCAGCAGCCCTTGGACAGGAACCGGGGAGCTGTTTTTT
TRBD1,TRBJ2-1,many,TRBV5-1,CASGTGTGGNEQFF,TGCGCCAGCGGAACCGGGACAGGGGGCAATGAGCAGTTCTTC
-,TRBJ2-2,many,TRBV7-2,CASSLTGPNTGELFF,TGTGCCAGCAGCTTAACAGGGCCCAACACCGGGGAGCTGTTTTTT
-,TRBJ1-5,-,TRBV29-1,CSVPLPYFFSNQPQHF,TGCAGCGTACCCCTCCCCTATTTTTTCAGCAATCAGCCCCAGCATTTT
TRBD2,TRBJ2-2,-,TRBV20-1,CSARKRTSYSGELFF,TGCAGTGCTAGGAAGAGGACTAGCTACTCCGGGGAGCTGTTTTTT
-,TRBJ2-5,-,TRBV20-1,CSTFQETQYF,TGCAGTACGTTTCAAGAGACCCAGTACTTC
-,TRBJ1-5,few,TRBV20-1,CSASDVSNQPQHF,TGCAGTGCATCGGACGTTAGCAATCAGCCCCAGCATTTT
-,TRBJ1-3,few,TRBV4-3,CASSQDSTTSGNTIYF,TGCGCCAGCAGCCAAGATTCAACTACCTCTGGAAACACCATATATTTT
-,TRBJ2-5,-,TRBV7-2,CASSSRRDQETQYF,TGTGCCAGCAGCTCCCGACGGGACCAAGAGACCCAGTACTTC
TRBD2,TRBJ2-1,many,TRBV4-3,CASSPSLAGLNEQFF,TGCGCCAGCAGCCCTTCCTTAGCGGGGCTCAATGAGCAGTTCTTC
TRBD2,TRBJ2-3,few,TRBV7-9,CASSPSRLAGGRRDTQYF,TGTGCCAGCAGCCCTAGTAGACTAGCGGGGGGGCGTAGAGATACGCAGTATTTT
TRBD1,TRBJ1-1,-,TRBV2,CASRRDRGTEAFF,TGTGCCAGCAGACGGGACAGGGGTACTGAAGCTTTCTTT
-,TRBJ2-5,-,TRBV7-9,CASSPVGETQYF,TGTGCCAGCAGCCCCGTGGGTGAGACCCAGTACTTC
-,TRBJ2-1,-,TRBV7-2,CASSFQSSSYNEQFF,TGTGCCAGCAGCTTCCAATCGAGCTCCTACAATGAGCAGTTCTTC
-,TRBJ1-1,-,TRBV12-3/TRBV12-4,CASSLGAVLFAFF,TGTGCCAGCAGTTTAGGGGCCGTTCTGTTCGCTTTCTTT
TRBD2,TRBJ2-3,-,TRBV7-3,CASSKRSGGSTDTQYF,TGTGCCAGCAGCAAACGTAGCGGGGGTAGCACAGATACGCAGTATTTT
-,TRBJ2-5,many,TRBV7-2,CASSLAAETQYF,TGTGCCAGCAGCTTAGCCGCAGAGACCCAGTACTTC